This T cell receptor beta chain was sequenced for a study of T-cell reconstitution after alpha-beta-depleted transplantation in children. General study results and limits: Where alpha-beta T cells came from about two months after transplant was reportedly several hundred expanded graft clones. The origin of high day-60 TCRbeta diversity in some patients lay in surviving recipient T cells and thymic progenitors. Counts and diversity of T cells one year after transplant came mostly from newly produced T cells.

Points on this clonotype: Its antigen is unidentified.

With 7 bases removed from V and 0 bases from J, the gap between germline ends came to 13 bases. The CDR3 consists of 16 residues. Germline V lookup: CDR1 MNHEY, CDR2 SVGAGI. Preparing the TCRbeta library involved the use of unique molecular identifiers. TCRdb fed the PCR reads into MiXCR, producing one record per CDR3 protein. The sample lists about 440,000 distinct CDR3 sequences, about 40% occurring once. The sample in question was PBMCs, obtained before TCRalphabeta/CD19-depleted stem cell transplant. The source of this sequence is a girl aged 2 to 9 with aplastic anemia, due to receive a stem cell transplant. The chain carries TRBV6-5 and TRBJ2-6; D gene unclear. As DNA, the CDR3 is TGTGCCAGCAAGTTATCGGGCTTCTCTGGGGCCAACGTCCTGACTTTC. It is translated as CASKLSGFSGANVLTF.